The 14 T cell receptor beta chains below all came from one sample that was sequenced in a study of T cell changes during pregnancy in multiple sclerosis. Sequencing was performed with immunoSEQ multiplex PCR; in TCRdb, only in-frame clones are kept and a portion is missing. The sample carries roughly 48,000 clones, 88% recorded once. The sample in question was CD4+ T cells from peripheral blood mononuclear cells, obtained in the second trimester of pregnancy. Receptors originate from a female donor with multiple sclerosis, enrolled in a pregnancy study.

The rearrangement uses TRBV7-2 and TRBJ2-1; 11 positions match TRBD2. V shed 4 bases, J shed 8 bases, and the junction held 13 bases outside the gene matches. Germline V gives CDR1 SGHTA, CDR2 FQGNSA. The CDR3 has 17 amino acids. DNA of the CDR3: TGTGCCAGCAGCTCCTTAGCGGGAGGGGGGCGTGCTCATGAGCAGTTCTTC. This gives the protein CASSSLAGGGRAHEQFF.

The V gene is TRBV19, the J gene TRBJ2-2; 8 positions match TRBD1. The V segment lost 6 bases and the J segment 1 base; nucleotides outside the gene matches: 1. In germline, CDR1 is LNHDA, CDR2 SQIVND (reference sequence). The CDR3 covers 14 residues. CDR3 DNA sequence: TGTGCCAGTAGCAGGGGGCAGAACACCGGGGAGCTGTTTTTT. This sequence encodes CASSRGQNTGELFF.

Here the CDR3 reads CASSPVTADTEAFF. The CDR3 bases are TGTGCCAGCTCACCAGTGACTGCTGACACTGAAGCTTTCTTT. This chain uses TRBV18 with TRBJ1-1; D remains unclear. Trimming left V 2 bases short and J 3 bases short, with 10 bases between. The CDR3 length is 14 residues. Per the germline V gene, CDR1 is KGHSH and CDR2 is LQKENI.

The rearrangement uses TRBV6-1 and TRBJ2-7; 7 bases match TRBD1. Per the germline V gene, CDR1 is MNHNS and CDR2 is SASEGT. The V and J ends lost 11 bases and 4 bases, in that order; junction bases with no gene match: 11. The CDR3 loop spans 13 amino acids. CDR3 residues: CAGGPGQLYEQYF. DNA for the CDR3: TGTGCCGGCGGCCCGGGACAGCTATACGAGCAGTACTTC.

The gene calls are TRBV21-1 and TRBJ2-7; the table's D call, TRBD2, has no DNA check behind it. TRBV21-1 corresponds to a pseudogene. This CDR3 contains 14 residues. In DNA form, the CDR3 reads TGTGCCAGCAGCAAAGGAGAGGGCCGGGACGAGCAGTACTTC. This sequence encodes CASSKGEGRDEQYF.

The chain uses TRBV7-9 and TRBJ1-1; possible D gene TRBD1, 5 bases. The V end lost 1 base, the J end lost 3 bases, and 6 bases lay between the germline ends. Germline CDR1 and CDR2: SEHNR and FQNEAQ (reference sequence). The CDR3 extends over 13 amino acids. CDR3 residues: CASSLEGDTEAFF. CDR3 DNA: TGTGCCAGCAGCTTAGAAGGGGACACTGAAGCTTTCTTT.

V is TRBV2 and J is TRBJ2-7, with D possibly being TRBD1 (6 bases). The V gene's germline CDR1 is SNHLY and CDR2 FYNNEI. CDR3 size: 13 residues. Trimming removed 5 bases at V and 2 bases at J, with 10 bases between. CDR3 bases: TGTGCCAGCAGTTTGGACAGTACCTACGAGCAGTACTTC. This codes for CASSLDSTYEQYF.

The V and J genes are TRBV18 and TRBJ2-3; 7 bases align to TRBD2. The germline gives CDR1 KGHSH, CDR2 LQKENI. Germline trimming cut 2 bases from V and 7 bases from J; bases unmatched to any gene: 9. The CDR3 length is 15 residues. The CDR3 region has the DNA TGTGCCAGCTCACCAACGACTAGCCGTGCAAATACGCAGTATTTT. Its protein product is CASSPTTSRANTQYF.

V gene TRBV19 combines with J gene TRBJ2-3; tentative D call: TRBD2 (6 bases). CDR1 is LNHDA, CDR2 SQIVND, per germline (reference sequence). The CDR3 totals 15 residues. Trimming cost V 6 bases and J 5 bases, with 18 bases left between them. The CDR3 loop is CASSHRLVRVDTQYF. Written as DNA, the CDR3 is TGTGCCAGTAGCCACCGACTAGTAAGAGTAGATACGCAGTATTTT.

As regards this clone: Other DNA sequences in the sample encode the same CDR3. This chain links TRBV7-2 with TRBJ2-7, with 12 bases that match TRBD2. This CDR3 has 13 residues. The V and J ends lost 6 bases and 4 bases, in that order; junction bases with no gene match: 1. Germline CDR1 reads SGHTA; CDR2 reads FQGNSA. The CDR3: CASRTSGSYEQYF. The CDR3 DNA sequence: TGTGCCAGCAGGACTAGCGGGAGTTACGAGCAGTACTTC.

The chain couples TRBV4-1 to TRBJ1-5, with a weak D call TRBD1 (6 bases). The germline V gene encodes CDR1 MGHRA and CDR2 YSYEKL. There are 14 residues in the CDR3. V was cut by 7 bases and J by 5 bases, with 15 bases left in between. The CDR3 loop is CASNTGTQDQPQHF. CDR3 coding DNA: TGCGCCAGCAACACCGGGACACAAGATCAGCCCCAGCATTTT.

The J gene is TRBJ1-3, the V gene TRBV18, with D hard to call. CDR3 length equals 13 residues. V was trimmed by 3 bases and J by 4 bases, leaving 7 bases between them. In germline, CDR1 is KGHSH, CDR2 LQKENI. The CDR3 bases are TGTGCCAGCTCACCGGAGGCCGGAAACACCATATATTTT. Encoded protein: CASSPEAGNTIYF.

The rearrangement links TRBV29-1 to TRBJ1-1; D is possibly TRBD1 (6 bases). The CDR3 spans 12 residues. Between the trimmed V and J ends, which lost 5 bases and 1 base, there was a span of 8 bases. Germline V gives CDR1 SQVTM, CDR2 ANQGSEA. The CDR3 spells CSVSRGNTEAFF. The CDR3 DNA reads TGCAGCGTTTCCAGGGGGAACACTGAAGCTTTCTTT.

V and J are TRBV18 and TRBJ2-3; perhaps TRBD2 as D (6 bases). The CDR3 consists of 16 residues. Germline assignment: CDR1 KGHSH and CDR2 LQKENI. V dropped 1 base and J dropped 0 bases, with 11 bases sitting between them. CDR3 amino acids: CASSPRAGTSTDTQYF. DNA for the CDR3: TGTGCCAGCTCACCACGGGCTGGGACTAGCACAGATACGCAGTATTTT. The variable domain in full, completed from reference TRBV18 and TRBJ2-3, reads NAGVMQNPRHLVRRRGQEARLRCSPMKGHSHVYWYRQLPEEGLKFMVYLQKENIIDESGMPKERFSAEFPKEGPSILRIQQVVRGDSAAYFCASSPRAGTSTDTQYFGPGTRLTVL.